The 15 T cell receptor beta chains listed next were all sequenced from one sample in a study of T cell repertoires in cytomegalovirus infection. MiXCR, applied by TCRdb to the reads, yields one record per CDR3 protein. The sample yields some 240,000 distinct CDR3 sequences, 15% to 20% seen once. Sample: CD8+ T cells from PBMCs. The receptors stem from a human donor in good health (CMV status not recorded). Some clones in this sample may be carry-over from other donors' samples.

This clonotype was detected ten times or more. This chain connects TRBV19 to TRBJ1-5, with no clear D. The CDR3 has 13 residues. CDR1 is LNHDA, CDR2 SQIVND, per germline (reference sequence). The V end lost 2 bases, the J end lost 6 bases, and 8 bases lay between the germline ends. CDR3 coding DNA: TGTGCCAGTAGTATAAAAGAGGCTCAGCCCCAGCATTTT. Translated, it gives CASSIKEAQPQHF.

The rearrangement links TRBV6-6 to TRBJ1-5; 7 bases agree with TRBD1. Germline CDR1 is MNHNY and CDR2 is SVGAGI (reference sequence). This CDR3 comprises 16 residues. V lost 2 bases and J lost 6; bases outside the gene matches: 10. CDR3 region: CASSYGEGGVSQPQHF. The CDR3 DNA reads as TGTGCCAGCAGTTACGGGGAAGGGGGCGTATCTCAGCCCCAGCATTTT.

In this sample, this clonotype turned up many times. V gene TRBV4-1 combines with J gene TRBJ2-4; D remains unclear. The CDR3 sequence is 17 residues long. The germline CDR1 and CDR2 sequences are MGHRA and YSYEKL. V was trimmed by 0 bases and J by 3 bases, leaving 15 bases between them. The CDR3 nucleotides are TGCGCCAGCAGCCAAGATGCGGTGGTTTCGGGCAAAAACATTCAGTACTTC. Encoded protein: CASSQDAVVSGKNIQYF.

This clonotype appeared a single time. The chain couples TRBV20-1 to TRBJ2-3; 9 bases match TRBD2. Germline V CDR1 and CDR2: DFQATT, SNEGSKA (reference sequence). The CDR3 spans 14 residues. Trimming cost V 6 bases and J 3 bases; bases outside gene matches: 7. In nucleotides, the CDR3 is TGCAGTGCCGACCCGGGACTAGCAACAGATACGCAGTATTTT. Translation gives CSADPGLATDTQYF.

The DNA for the CDR3 is TGTGCCAGCAGTTTCCGAAACACCATATATTTT. Translated, it gives CASSFRNTIYF. The rearrangement joins TRBV28 to TRBJ1-3, with D unresolved. This CDR3 has 11 residues. Trimming shortened V by 3 bases and J by 5 bases, and 2 bases separated the two germline ends. Germline CDR1 reads MDHEN; CDR2 reads SYDVKM.

This clonotype was seen at least ten times. This rearrangement joins TRBV7-6 to TRBJ1-2; the D gene is possibly TRBD1 (6 bases). The CDR3 runs 15 residues. From germline, CDR1 is SGHVS and CDR2 FNYEAQ. Deletions cut 2 bases from V and 2 bases from J, with 12 bases between. As DNA, the CDR3 is TGTGCCAGCAGCTTATCGGCGGGGGCCAACTATGGCTACACCTTC. Residues: CASSLSAGANYGYTF.

The table lists this clonotype with many counts. V is TRBV7-9 and J is TRBJ2-7, with D unclear. The CDR3 runs 12 residues. From germline, CDR1 is SEHNR and CDR2 FQNEAQ (reference sequence). Between the trimmed V and J ends, which lost 2 bases and 3 bases, there was a span of 5 bases. The CDR3 DNA sequence: TGTGCCAGCAGCTTAATTGTCTACGAGCAGTACTTC. Translation gives CASSLIVYEQYF.

This rearrangement joins TRBV27 to TRBJ1-2, with D perhaps matching TRBD1 (5 bases). The CDR3 length is 14 residues. V lost 1 base to trimming and J lost 5 bases, with 11 bases between them. Germline-derived CDR1 and CDR2 are MNHEY and SMNVEV (reference sequence). CDR3 nucleotides: TGTGCCAGCAGTTTATTAAGGGGCGGTTATGGCTACACCTTC. Amino acids: CASSLLRGGYGYTF.

The rearrangement joins TRBV29-1 to TRBJ2-1; D gene ambiguous. The CDR3 consists of 11 residues. V shed 0 bases and J shed 4 bases, with 1 base lying between them. Germline V gives CDR1 SQVTM, CDR2 ANQGSEA. In DNA, the CDR3 is TGCAGCGTTGAAGAATACAATGAGCAGTTCTTC. Amino acids: CSVEEYNEQFF.

This clonotype has only a few counts. The chain carries TRBV28 and TRBJ1-2; D unclear. Germline V gene data show CDR1 as MDHEN and CDR2 as SYDVKM. V gave up 6 bases and J gave up 4 bases, with 21 bases separating them. This CDR3 contains 16 residues. This CDR3 is CASSPAGANTGYGYTF. The CDR3 DNA is TGTGCCAGCAGCCCCGCGGGTGCTAATACTGGCTATGGCTACACCTTC.

Ten or more counts support this clonotype. The chain uses TRBV7-9 and TRBJ2-1; D unclear. The V gene lost 2 bases and the J gene lost 9 bases, with 8 bases spanning the gap. This CDR3 has 12 amino acids. Per germline, CDR1 SEHNR and CDR2 FQNEAQ (reference sequence). As DNA, the CDR3 is TGTGCCAGCAGCTTAAGTCTTGTTGAGCAGTTCTTC. Amino acids: CASSLSLVEQFF.

At least ten counts were recorded for this clonotype. The V and J genes are TRBV4-1 and TRBJ2-3; 8 nucleotides agree with TRBD2. The J segment lost 1 base and the V segment lost 5 bases, leaving 2 bases of the junction unmatched. The CDR3 contains 14 residues. Germline loops: CDR1 MGHRA, CDR2 YSYEKL. The CDR3 bases are TGCGCCAGCAGCGAAGCGGGAGGCACAGATACGCAGTATTTT. The encoded protein is CASSEAGGTDTQYF.

The genes are TRBV7-9 and TRBJ1-2; 8 nucleotides line up with TRBD1. The germline CDR1 and CDR2 sequences are SEHNR and FQNEAQ (reference sequence). CDR3 length: 16 amino acids. The V gene end was trimmed by 0 bases and the J gene end by 1 base; junction bases not matched to a gene: 4. CDR3 DNA: TGTGCCAGCAGCTTAGCGGGGGACAGGAGTAACTATGGCTACACCTTC. Translating it yields CASSLAGDRSNYGYTF.

This clonotype was detected ten times or more. The junction departs from the called germline gene at one end, perhaps through a read error. The chain couples TRBV9 to TRBJ1-2; possible D gene TRBD1, 6 bases. The germline gives CDR1 SGDLS, CDR2 YYNGEE. This CDR3 is built from 8 residues. CDR3 in DNA: TGTGCCAGCAGCCCCGGGACATTT. Its protein product is CASSPGTF.

J is TRBJ1-6 and V is TRBV7-9, with 10 bases that match TRBD1. Trimming removed 5 bases from V and 10 bases from J; junction bases left unmatched: 11. CDR1 SEHNR and CDR2 FQNEAQ come from the germline V gene (reference sequence). This CDR3 has 16 amino acids. This CDR3 is CASSRARTGGESPLHF. Here the CDR3 DNA reads TGTGCCAGCAGCCGAGCGCGGACAGGGGGTGAATCACCCCTCCACTTT.